This paragraph reports one T cell receptor (beta chain). The data originate from a study of T cell responses to AZD1222 COVID-19 vaccine. The table came from immunoSEQ multiplex PCR; TCRdb's copy has only in-frame clones and leaves some out. The sample holds about 140,000 clones; 90% are singletons and the top ten take approximately 3.6%. The V segment lost 4 bases and the J segment 2 bases; nucleotides outside the gene matches: 8. The CDR3 totals 15 residues. The germline V gene encodes CDR1 SGDLS and CDR2 YYNGEE. Sequences were derived from peripheral blood, sampled on day 0 of AZD1222 vaccination. This sequence joins TRBV9 and TRBJ2-7, with TRBD2 matching over 8 bases. The source is an adult in good health. CDR3 sequence reads: CASSSTGGLAYEQYF. The DNA for the CDR3 is TGTGCCAGCAGCTCCACGGGGGGGCTTGCCTACGAGCAGTACTTC.